The 2 T cell receptor beta chains in this list originate from one sample, sequenced in a study of T cell responses to AZD1222 COVID-19 vaccine. TCRdb's copy holds only in-frame clones and misses some; the assay was immunoSEQ multiplex PCR. Found here are tens of thousands of clones, roughly nine tenths of them singletons; the top ten hold 2.8%. Source: peripheral blood, taken on day 0 of MenACWY control vaccination. The source of these receptors is an adult in good health.

The chain couples TRBV19 to TRBJ1-1; a weak D match, TRBD1 (5 bases). The CDR3 totals 17 residues. CDR1 LNHDA and CDR2 SQIVND come from the germline V gene (reference sequence). V dropped 3 bases and J dropped 0 bases, with 17 bases sitting between them. The DNA of the CDR3 is TGTGCCAGTAGTATTGGGACGGGCCTTACTATGAACACTGAAGCTTTCTTT. Translated, it gives CASSIGTGLTMNTEAFF. The full variable domain, with the rest looked up from reference TRBV19 and TRBJ1-1, is DGGITQSPKYLFRKEGQNVTLSCEQNLNHDAMYWYRQDPGQGLRLIYYSQIVNDFQKGDIAEGYSVSREKKESFPLTVTSAQKNPTAFYLCASSIGTGLTMNTEAFFGQGTRLTVV.

This clone came up a few times. The chain carries TRBV4-1 and TRBJ1-1; no clear D gene. Germline V CDR1 and CDR2: MGHRA, YSYEKL. The CDR3 loop spans 14 amino acids. Trimming took off 3 bases at V and 5 bases at J, with 13 bases between the two ends. CDR3 region: CASSQTALGTEAFF. CDR3 coding DNA: TGCGCCAGCAGCCAGACGGCGCTTGGGACTGAAGCTTTCTTT.